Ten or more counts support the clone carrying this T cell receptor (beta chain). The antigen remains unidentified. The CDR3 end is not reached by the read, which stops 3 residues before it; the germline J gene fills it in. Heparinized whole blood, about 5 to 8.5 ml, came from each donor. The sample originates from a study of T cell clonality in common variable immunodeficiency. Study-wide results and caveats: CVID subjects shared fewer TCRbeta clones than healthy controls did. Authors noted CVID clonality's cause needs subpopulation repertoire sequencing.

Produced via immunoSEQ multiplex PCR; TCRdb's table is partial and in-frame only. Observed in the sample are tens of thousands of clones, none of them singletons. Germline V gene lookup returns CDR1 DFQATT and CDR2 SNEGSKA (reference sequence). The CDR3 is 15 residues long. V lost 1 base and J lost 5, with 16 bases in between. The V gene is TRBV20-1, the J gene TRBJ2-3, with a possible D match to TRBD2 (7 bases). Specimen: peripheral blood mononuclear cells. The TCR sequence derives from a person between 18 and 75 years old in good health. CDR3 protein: CSARVLRGGQDTQYF. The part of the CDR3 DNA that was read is TGCAGTGCTAGAGTATTGAGGGGGGGCCAAGATACG.